The clone carrying this T cell receptor beta chain was found a few times. The target antigen is unknown. This record comes from a study of beta chain features in type 1 diabetes. The study, taken as a whole, reports: VDJ junctions in type 1 diabetes patients carried more deletions and fewer insertions. It was possible that PCR favored shorter templates, equally so in patients and controls.

With 1 base clipped from V and 2 bases from J, the junction kept 4 bases outside the gene matches. The CDR3 contains 15 residues. Germline V lookup: CDR1 LGHNA, CDR2 YNFKEQ. Purity exceeded 98% in all sorted populations. The study reverse transcribed the entire isolated RNA, so it sequenced expressed TCRB transcripts. Clones were read by immunoSEQ multiplex PCR, and TCRdb kept only the in-frame ones, dropping some. The data hold 900,000 or so clones, with 15% to 20% observed a single time. The sequence was obtained from a woman between 18 and 29 years old in good health. V is TRBV4-2 and J is TRBJ2-7, with TRBD2 matching over 8 bases. The specimen was naive CD4+ T cells from blood. In nucleotides, the CDR3 is TGTGCCAGCAGCCAAGTCGCGGGGGGAGCCTACGAGCAGTACTTC. Translated: CASSQVAGGAYEQYF.